Each of the 30 T cell receptor beta chains below was sequenced from the same sample in a study of cytomegalovirus exposure and HLA in healthy donors. Sequencing used immunoSEQ multiplex PCR; TCRdb keeps in-frame clones, though not all of them. The sample includes about 310,000 clones, roughly 90% of them seen just once. Sequencing was performed on PBMCs. These TCRs come from a man aged 25-45 years in good health and CMV-seronegative.

V usage is TRBV6-4 and J usage is TRBJ2-1; 9 bases agree with TRBD2. The CDR3 covers 14 residues. With V trimmed by 2 bases and J by 9 bases, 5 bases remained unmatched. Germline V gene sequence: CDR1 MRHNA, CDR2 SNTAGT. CDR3 region: CASSDGAGGLEQFF. In nucleotides, the CDR3 is TGTGCCAGCAGTGACGGAGCGGGGGGCCTTGAGCAGTTCTTC.

CDR3 sequence reads: CASSKVRRLAGQETQYF. In DNA, the CDR3 is TGTGCCAGCAGCAAAGTACGGCGACTAGCGGGACAAGAGACCCAGTACTTC. This chain links TRBV21-1 with TRBJ2-5; the D call TRBD2 from the table was never checked on the DNA. TRBV21-1 is termed a pseudogene. The CDR3 has 17 residues.

This clone has a single count. The rearrangement joins TRBV15 to TRBJ1-2; possible D gene TRBD1, 5 bases. The CDR3 is made up of 14 amino acids. Per the germline V gene, CDR1 is LNHNV and CDR2 is YYDKDF (reference sequence). V was clipped by 0 bases and J by 2 bases, with 7 bases between them. CDR3 loop: CATSRDTGNYGYTF. CDR3 in DNA: TGTGCCACCAGCAGAGATACAGGAAACTATGGCTACACCTTC.

The genes are TRBV9 and TRBJ1-1, with D possibly being TRBD1 (6 bases). CDR1 is SGDLS and CDR2 is YYNGEE in the germline V gene. The CDR3 runs 15 residues. V was cut by 0 bases and J by 5 bases, with 14 bases left in between. The CDR3 DNA follows: TGTGCCAGCAGCGTAGCGAGTGGCAGGGGAACTGAAGCTTTCTTT. This encodes CASSVASGRGTEAFF.

This clone turned up a few times. The chain has TRBV30 and TRBJ1-5, with D unclear. Germline V gene lookup returns CDR1 GTSNPN and CDR2 SVGIG (reference sequence). Trimming cost V 3 bases and J 2 bases, with 5 bases left between them. CDR3 length: 12 residues. The CDR3: CAWSGGNQPQHF. CDR3 sequence (DNA): TGTGCCTGGAGCGGGGGCAATCAGCCCCAGCATTTT.

This clone appeared a single time. The gene calls are TRBV6-5 and TRBJ2-5; 8 nucleotides align to TRBD2. Germline V gene lookup returns CDR1 MNHEY and CDR2 SVGAGI. V gave up 2 bases and J gave up 4 bases; unmatched junction bases: 3. CDR3 size: 14 residues. CDR3 DNA: TGTGCCAGCAGTTACGGGACTAGTTCAGAGACCCAGTACTTC. It is translated as CASSYGTSSETQYF.

This CDR3 is CASSMQGNPPYGYTF. The CDR3 bases are TGTGCCAGTAGTATGCAGGGGAACCCCCCATACGGCTACACCTTC. The chain recombines TRBV19 with TRBJ1-2; D may be TRBD1 (6 bases). Germline CDR1 LNHDA, CDR2 SQIVND (reference sequence). Trimming cost V 3 bases and J 8 bases, with 19 bases left between them. The length of the CDR3 is 15 residues.

The CDR3 DNA reads as TGTGCCACCAGCAGAGATATGTTGGACAGGGGCGCCCACGAGCAGTACTTC. Its translation: CATSRDMLDRGAHEQYF. The rearrangement joins TRBV15 to TRBJ2-7, with 9 bases aligning to TRBD1. This CDR3 has 17 amino acids. V dropped 0 bases and J dropped 5; count of bases not matched to a gene: 11. Germline-derived CDR1 and CDR2 are LNHNV and YYDKDF (reference sequence).

The chain employs TRBV2 and TRBJ1-6; 8 bases match TRBD1. The junction had 8 bases not matched to a gene; V was cut back by 6 bases and J by 7 bases. There are 15 residues in the CDR3. Looked up from germline, CDR1 is SNHLY and CDR2 is FYNNEI. The CDR3 is CASRLGQAGNSPLHF. CDR3 sequence (DNA): TGTGCCAGCAGGCTGGGACAGGCGGGAAATTCACCCCTCCACTTT. The variable domain in full, completed from reference TRBV2 and TRBJ1-6, reads EPEVTQTPSHQVTQMGQEVILRCVPISNHLYFYWYRQILGQKVEFLVSFYNNEISEKSEIFDDQFSVERPDGSNFTLKIRSTKLEDSAMYFCASRLGQAGNSPLHFGNGTRLTVT.

The chain's CDR3 is CASSLRAGTGIQSNQPQHF. CDR3 coding DNA: TGTGCCAGCAGCTTAAGGGCCGGGACAGGGATCCAAAGCAATCAGCCCCAGCATTTT. V usage is TRBV7-8 and J usage is TRBJ1-5, with 9 bases identical to TRBD1. Germline-derived CDR1 and CDR2 are SGHVS and FQNEAQ. V gave up 2 bases and J gave up 1 base; unmatched junction bases: 12. The CDR3 contains 19 residues. Drawing the rest from reference TRBV7-8 and TRBJ1-5, the complete variable domain is GAGVSQSPRYKVAKRGQDVALRCDPISGHVSLFWYQQALGQGPEFLTYFQNEAQLDKSGLPSDRFFAERPEGSVSTLKIQRTQQEDSAVYLCASSLRAGTGIQSNQPQHFGDGTRLSIL.

CDR3 region: CASSQDVAPYEQYF. CDR3 coding DNA: TGCGCCAGCAGCCAAGATGTGGCCCCCTACGAGCAGTACTTC. The chain couples TRBV4-3 to TRBJ2-7, with D uncertain. Germline CDR1 is LGHNA and CDR2 is YSLEER. Trimming left V 0 bases short and J 2 bases short, with 8 bases between. CDR3 length equals 14 residues.

Only one count was recorded for this clone. The gene calls are TRBV6-5 and TRBJ1-5, with D unresolved. The ends were cut back, 2 bases at V and 5 bases at J, with 10 bases in the middle. CDR1 MNHEY and CDR2 SVGAGI come from the germline V gene. The CDR3 is 14 residues long. The CDR3 sequence is CASSYAGSDQPQHF. The CDR3 nucleotides are TGTGCCAGCAGTTACGCCGGGTCGGATCAGCCCCAGCATTTT.

The chain carries TRBV25-1 and TRBJ1-2; D may be TRBD1 (6 bases). The CDR3 runs 12 residues. Trimming stripped 5 bases from V and 4 bases from J, with 8 bases between. Germline loops: CDR1 MGHDK, CDR2 SYGVNS. The CDR3 region is CASSPQGYGYTF. The CDR3 region has the DNA TGTGCCAGCAGTCCACAGGGCTATGGCTACACCTTC.

V usage is TRBV5-5 and J usage is TRBJ2-6; D is uncertain. The V and J ends lost 1 base and 0 bases respectively, with 11 bases between them. Germline V gives CDR1 SGHKS, CDR2 YYEKEE (reference sequence). This CDR3 region has 17 residues. The CDR3 nucleotides are TGTGCCAGCAGCTTGCCAGAATCTTTCTCTGGGGCCAACGTCCTGACTTTC. The encoded protein is CASSLPESFSGANVLTF.

The chain employs TRBV15 and TRBJ2-1; possible D gene TRBD2, 7 bases. This CDR3 is 16 amino acids long. Germline V gene sequence: CDR1 LNHNV, CDR2 YYDKDF (reference sequence). V lost 0 bases and J lost 8, with 17 bases in between. The CDR3 here is CATSRELRRGAYEQFF. For the CDR3, the DNA is TGTGCCACCAGCAGAGAGTTGAGACGGGGGGCCTATGAGCAGTTCTTC.

This chain uses TRBV19 with TRBJ2-7, with D possibly TRBD2 on 6 matching bases. The CDR3 is made up of 15 amino acids. Germline CDR1 LNHDA, CDR2 SQIVND (reference sequence). Trimming left V 5 bases short and J 6 bases short, with 20 bases between. The CDR3 reads CASSVTGSRHSEQYF. The CDR3 DNA sequence: TGTGCCAGTAGTGTTACCGGGAGTAGACACTCCGAGCAGTACTTC.

The gene calls are TRBV11-2 and TRBJ2-3, with D maybe TRBD2 (6 bases). CDR1 and CDR2 from the germline V gene are SGHAT and FQNNGV. The CDR3 runs 13 residues. Trimming pared 4 bases from V and 7 bases from J, leaving 12 bases between. CDR3 residues: CASSSPRDYTQYF. CDR3 DNA sequence: TGTGCCAGCAGCTCCCCCCGGGACTATACGCAGTATTTT.

The V and J genes are TRBV6-5 and TRBJ2-5; 7 bases fit TRBD2. The ends lost 0 bases at V and 9 bases at J; junction bases unmatched: 10. This CDR3 comprises 15 residues. CDR1 is MNHEY and CDR2 is SVGAGI in the germline V gene. CDR3 DNA sequence: TGTGCCAGCAGTTACTCGATCCCAAGCGGGGCGGCCCAGTACTTC. Protein product: CASSYSIPSGAAQYF.

The chain employs TRBV27 and TRBJ1-3, with D unclear. Between the trimmed V and J ends, which lost 6 bases and 0 bases, there was a span of 6 bases. Germline loops: CDR1 MNHEY, CDR2 SMNVEV (reference sequence). This CDR3 region has 13 residues. This CDR3 is CASRQLSGNTIYF. CDR3 DNA: TGTGCCAGCAGACAGCTCTCTGGAAACACCATATATTTT.

CDR3 bases: TGTGCCAGAAGCTACCCCGGACAGGGAGGGAGCTACGAGCAGTACTTC. Protein product: CARSYPGQGGSYEQYF. The chain uses TRBV5-3 and TRBJ2-7; D might be TRBD1 (8 bases). TRBV5-3 is classed as an ORF, of uncertain function. V was clipped by 3 bases and J by 3 bases, with 19 bases between them. The CDR3 is 16 amino acids.

V and J are TRBV7-2 and TRBJ2-2; possible D gene TRBD2, 7 bases. CDR1 and CDR2 (germline): SGHTA, FQGNSA. Trimming cost V 5 bases and J 5 bases, with 21 bases left between them. The CDR3 has 17 amino acids. CDR3: CASSLLGARGGTGELFF. The CDR3 coding sequence is TGTGCCAGCAGCCTCCTTGGGGCCAGGGGAGGGACCGGGGAGCTGTTTTTT. Variable domain in full (rest from reference TRBV7-2 and TRBJ2-2): GAGVSQSPSNKVTEKGKDVELRCDPISGHTALYWYRQSLGQGLEFLIYFQGNSAPDKSGLPSDRFSAERTGGSVSTLTIQRTQQEDSAVYLCASSLLGARGGTGELFFGEGSRLTVL.

This clone was seen a few times. The CDR3 is CASSLDRGRYGTEAFF. The DNA of the CDR3 is TGCGCCAGCAGCTTGGACAGGGGGCGGTACGGCACTGAAGCTTTCTTT. The chain links TRBV5-1 to TRBJ1-1; 9 nucleotides align to TRBD1. V gave up 0 bases and J gave up 4 bases; unmatched junction bases: 7. The CDR3 is 16 residues long. Germline V CDR1 and CDR2: SGHRS, YFSETQ.

V usage is TRBV5-6 and J usage is TRBJ2-7; possible D gene TRBD2, 6 bases. V lost 3 bases and J lost 3, with 10 bases in between. Germline V gene data show CDR1 as SGHDT and CDR2 as YYEEEE. This CDR3 comprises 13 residues. CDR3 amino acids: CASSSAGIYEQYF. As DNA, the CDR3 is TGTGCCAGCAGCTCGGCGGGAATCTACGAGCAGTACTTC. Complete variable domain (other parts from reference TRBV5-6 and TRBJ2-7): DAGVTQSPTHLIKTRGQQVTLRCSPKSGHDTVSWYQQALGQGPQFIFQYYEEEERQRGNFPDRFSGHQFPNYSSELNVNALLLGDSALYLCASSSAGIYEQYFGPGTRLTVT.

The genes are TRBV7-2 and TRBJ2-2; D gene unclear. This CDR3 region has 14 residues. Per the germline V gene, CDR1 is SGHTA and CDR2 is FQGNSA. V was pared by 2 bases and J by 5 bases, with 9 bases between. CDR3: CASSLWIATGELFF. The CDR3 region has the DNA TGTGCCAGCAGCTTATGGATAGCAACCGGGGAGCTGTTTTTT.

The chain couples TRBV19 to TRBJ2-2; the match to TRBD1 covers 9 bases. The germline V gene has CDR1 LNHDA and CDR2 SQIVND (reference sequence). The CDR3 has 14 residues. Trimming cost V 4 bases and J 4 bases; bases outside gene matches: 1. CDR3 DNA: TGTGCCAGTAGTAGACAGGGGGGCACCGGGGAGCTGTTTTTT. Its protein is CASSRQGGTGELFF. The variable domain in full, completed from reference TRBV19 and TRBJ2-2, reads DGGITQSPKYLFRKEGQNVTLSCEQNLNHDAMYWYRQDPGQGLRLIYYSQIVNDFQKGDIAEGYSVSREKKESFPLTVTSAQKNPTAFYLCASSRQGGTGELFFGEGSRLTVL.

The chain joins TRBV2 to TRBJ2-7; D is possibly TRBD2 (7 bases). The CDR3 is made up of 15 amino acids. V was shortened by 5 bases and J by 0 bases, with 14 bases between the two germline ends. Germline CDR1 and CDR2: SNHLY and FYNNEI. The CDR3 DNA follows: TGTGCCAGCAGTTGGGGGGGGCACCTCTCCTACGAGCAGTACTTC. Translation gives CASSWGGHLSYEQYF.

The chain carries TRBV5-1 and TRBJ2-6, with a weak D call TRBD1 (5 bases). Germline V CDR1 and CDR2: SGHRS, YFSETQ. The length of the CDR3 is 14 residues. Trimming pared 4 bases from V and 3 bases from J, leaving 8 bases between. The CDR3 reads CASSQGSGANVLTF. In nucleotides, the CDR3 is TGCGCCAGCAGCCAGGGAAGTGGGGCCAACGTCCTGACTTTC.

The chain recombines TRBV9 with TRBJ1-4; D perhaps matches TRBD1 (5 bases). CDR1 and CDR2 from the germline V gene are SGDLS and YYNGEE. The V and J ends lost 4 bases and 2 bases respectively, with 12 bases between them. The CDR3 sequence is 15 residues long. Here the CDR3 reads CASSLRQGTNEKLFF. The CDR3 DNA reads as TGTGCCAGCAGCCTCCGCCAGGGTACTAATGAAAAACTGTTTTTT.

V usage is TRBV6-6 and J usage is TRBJ1-4, with D possibly matching TRBD1 (5 bases). Looked up from germline, CDR1 is MNHNY and CDR2 is SVGAGI (reference sequence). The CDR3 loop spans 15 amino acids. V was cut by 4 bases and J by 0 bases, with 9 bases left in between. DNA for the CDR3: TGTGCCAGCAGTTCCGGACAAACAACTAATGAAAAACTGTTTTTT. Translation gives CASSSGQTTNEKLFF.

The CDR3 loop reads CASSPPDRTFSGNTIYF. In DNA form, the CDR3 reads TGTGCCAGCTCACCACCGGACAGGACCTTCTCTGGAAACACCATATATTTT. This sequence joins TRBV18 and TRBJ1-3; 7 bases agree with TRBD1. Germline CDR1 reads KGHSH; CDR2 reads LQKENI. Trimming took 0 bases from V and 0 from J; bases not matched to a gene: 5. The CDR3 extends over 17 amino acids.